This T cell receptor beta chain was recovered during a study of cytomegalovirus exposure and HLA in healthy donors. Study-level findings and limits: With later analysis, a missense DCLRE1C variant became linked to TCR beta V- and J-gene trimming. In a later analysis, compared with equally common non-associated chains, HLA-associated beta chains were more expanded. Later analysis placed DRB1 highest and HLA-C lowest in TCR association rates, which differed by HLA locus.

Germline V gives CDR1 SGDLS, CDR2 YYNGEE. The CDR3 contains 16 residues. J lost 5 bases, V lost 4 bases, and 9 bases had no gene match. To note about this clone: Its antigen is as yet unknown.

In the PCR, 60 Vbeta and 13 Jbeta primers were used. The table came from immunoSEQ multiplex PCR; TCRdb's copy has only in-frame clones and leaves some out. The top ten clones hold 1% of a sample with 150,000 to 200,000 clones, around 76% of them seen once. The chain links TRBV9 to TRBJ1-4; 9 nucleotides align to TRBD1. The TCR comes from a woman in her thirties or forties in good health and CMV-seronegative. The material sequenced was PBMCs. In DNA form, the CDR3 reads TGTGCCAGCAGCCTCGCGCCGACAGGGGGGAATGAAAAACTGTTTTTT. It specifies CASSLAPTGGNEKLFF.